The clone carrying this TCR beta chain was observed at least ten times. Enrolment of Seattle patients took place during active infection, and they were followed longitudinally. The V gene's germline CDR1 is MNHNY and CDR2 SVGAGI (reference sequence). V was clipped by 11 bases and J by 2 bases; unmatched bases: 14. This CDR3 spans 15 amino acids. This sample stems from a study of blood T cell repertoires in COVID-19. Turning to the study itself: Sources were T cells, B-cell-depleted T cells, or PBMCs; the material itself was cDNA or gDNA.

Original data processing: Amplifying reference gene primers gave estimates of nucleated cell counts. Sequenced by immunoSEQ multiplex PCR; TCRdb stores in-frame clones only, minus some. That table furnishes V, J and clone size, whereas the DNA furnished D and trimming. The sample lists 90,000 to 100,000 clones, 87% occurring once. Material for sequencing was peripheral blood. This clonotype originated in a woman in her sixties or seventies with COVID-19, enrolled during active disease. The J gene is TRBJ1-2, the V gene TRBV6-6; 7 bases match TRBD1. CDR3 nucleotide sequence: TGTGCCCTAGGAACGGGACAGAGACTCAACTATGGCTACACCTTC. As protein: CALGTGQRLNYGYTF.